Listed here are 3 T cell receptor beta chains from one sample, sequenced in a study of T-cell memory formation after mild COVID-19. TCRdb ran MiXCR on the 5' RACE reads and lists one entry per CDR3 protein. The repertoire has 350,000 or so distinct CDR3 sequences, approximately 12% of them found once; the top ten carry about a fifth. The sequencing input was PBMCs or a T cell subset sorted from them (not recorded which). These receptors all come from a young man who had mild COVID-19 (a few samples of this study predate the infection). Cell type and time point are not known.

This clonotype was detected a few times. V and J are TRBV20-1 and TRBJ2-7, with TRBD2 matching 8 bases. The CDR3 contains 12 residues. V shed 6 bases and J 8 bases; nucleotides not matched to a gene: 9. CDR1 is DFQATT, CDR2 SNEGSKA, per germline (reference sequence). CDR3 bases: TGCAGTGCGACGGGGGGGCAGGATCAGCAGTACGTC. Its protein is CSATGGQDQQYV.

This clonotype was found a few times. The chain combines TRBV20-1 with TRBJ2-7; tentatively, D is TRBD2 (5 bases). This CDR3 comprises 13 residues. V was trimmed by 6 bases and J by 4 bases, leaving 16 bases between them. In germline, CDR1 is DFQATT, CDR2 SNEGSKA (reference sequence). The CDR3 region is CSARGGPGYEQYF. CDR3 coding DNA: TGCAGTGCGCGCGGAGGACCCGGGTACGAGCAGTACTTC.

The rearrangement links TRBV6-6 to TRBJ1-1; maybe TRBD1 (5 bases). Germline V gives CDR1 MNHNY, CDR2 SVGAGI (reference sequence). V was cut by 0 bases and J by 1 base, with 6 bases left in between. CDR3 length: 14 residues. In DNA, the CDR3 is TGTGCCAGCAGTTACTCGACAGCGAACACTGAAGCTTTCTTT. It encodes CASSYSTANTEAFF.